The clone carrying this TCR beta chain has more than one count but fewer than ten. No antigen is known for it. Samples from alopecia areata patients were lesional scalp punch biopsies and peripheral blood. This record comes from a study of CD8+ T cells in alopecia areata. Study in general: People stayed on tofacitinib for 6 to 18 months, then stopped the drug for 6 months.

Study observations and caveats: Mice showed clearer TCR sharing than patients did, a gap that was possibly HLA-related.

From germline, CDR1 is SQVTM and CDR2 ANQGSEA. CDR3 length equals 13 residues. The V gene lost 8 bases and the J gene lost 2 bases, with 13 bases spanning the gap. RNA extraction was followed by reverse transcription into cDNA, which acted as the sequencing template. TCRdb's table, derived via immunoSEQ multiplex PCR, lists solely in-frame clones and lacks some. The data hold more than 100,000 clones, with approximately 58% observed a single time. Material: CD4+ T cells sorted from blood, obtained at week 0. The rearrangement links TRBV29-1 to TRBJ2-1, with D tentatively TRBD1 or TRBD2 (6 bases each). The clonotype was recovered from a human donor with alopecia areata. CDR3 coding DNA: TGCAGCCTTACGGAGGGGGCCTACAATGAGCAGTTCTTC. It translates to CSLTEGAYNEQFF.